This is a list of T cell receptor beta chains from one sample in a study of shared clonotypes between healthy human individuals. The repertoire was sequenced with immunoSEQ multiplex PCR; TCRdb's copy has only in-frame clones and lacks some. The table lists approximately 2.3 million clones, approximately 95% of them singletons, with 0.39% in the top ten. The specimen was naive CD4+ T cells from PBMCs. Receptors were obtained from a man younger than 35 in good health. Some clones in this sample may be carry-over from other donors' samples. Each CDR3 is given with its conserved first and last residue. D genes are given only for firm matches. Part of the rows lack a size; the others show once, few, many or a class for expanded clones.

clone size	V gene	J gene	D gene	CDR3 DNA	CDR3 protein
.	TRBV28	TRBJ2-3	.	TGTGCCAGCAGCGTCGGAGGAGGGCGGTCGGATACGCAGTATTTT	CASSVGGGRSDTQYF
.	TRBV28	TRBJ2-3	TRBD1	TGTGCCAGCAGTGCCGGTGGACAGGCGGAGCGAGATACGCAGTATTTT	CASSAGGQAERDTQYF
.	TRBV5-4	TRBJ2-7	TRBD2	TGTGCCAGCAGCTTGGGCGGGAGGGAGGACGAGCAGTACTTC	CASSLGGREDEQYF
.	TRBV7-2	TRBJ1-2	TRBD1	TGTGCCAGCAGCTTCTCGGGACAGGGGAACTATGGCTACACCTTC	CASSFSGQGNYGYTF
once	TRBV6-8	TRBJ2-5	TRBD1	TGTGCCAGCAGTCCCCCGGGACAGAAAGAGACCCAGTACTTC	CASSPPGQKETQYF
.	TRBV11-2	TRBJ2-5	TRBD1	TGTGCCAGCAGCTCGGACAGGGTGGGACAAGAGACCCAGTACTTC	CASSSDRVGQETQYF
.	TRBV5-4	TRBJ2-5	.	TGTGCCAGCAGCTTGGCGGGGGCCGGGGGAGAGACCCAGTACTTC	CASSLAGAGGETQYF
.	TRBV5-1	TRBJ2-7	.	TGCGCCAGCACCCTGGACCCGACCCCCAACTACGAGCAGTACTTC	CASTLDPTPNYEQYF
.	TRBV7-9	TRBJ1-2	.	TGTGCCAGCAGCCAAGGGGTGGCGCAACTCTATGGCTACACCTTC	CASSQGVAQLYGYTF
.	TRBV15	TRBJ2-7	.	TGTGCCACCAGCCGCCTCGGGAGTTCCTACGAGCAGTACTTC	CATSRLGSSYEQYF
.	TRBV9	TRBJ1-4	.	TGTGCCAGCAGCGCCGTCCCGGATGAAAAACTGTTTTTT	CASSAVPDEKLFF
.	TRBV7-8	TRBJ1-1	.	TGTGCCAGCAGCTTTTTGGGAGGAGACACTGAAGCTTTCTTT	CASSFLGGDTEAFF
.	TRBV13	TRBJ2-1	.	TGTGCCAGCAACTTCGGGAGAGGAAATGAGCAGTTCTTC	CASNFGRGNEQFF
.	TRBV5-1	TRBJ1-2	.	TGCGCCAGCAAACCGCTTACTGGGGGCGCGAACTATGGCTACACCTTC	CASKPLTGGANYGYTF
once	TRBV27	TRBJ2-3	TRBD1	TGTGCCAGCAGTCCCTGGGACAGGGTAAGCACAGATACGCAGTATTTT	CASSPWDRVSTDTQYF
.	TRBV6-6	TRBJ2-3	.	TGTGCCAGCAGCCCACAGGGTGGGGGCACAGATACGCAGTATTTT	CASSPQGGGTDTQYF
.	TRBV19	TRBJ1-2	TRBD1	TGTGCCAGTAGGCAGGGGGAAGGCTACACCTTC	CASRQGEGYTF
.	TRBV7-9	TRBJ2-1	.	TGTGCCAGCAGCCCCGGACTATACGGCCCCAATGAGCAGTTCTTC	CASSPGLYGPNEQFF
.	TRBV25-1	TRBJ2-5	TRBD2	TGTGCCAGCAGGGCCCCGGTACTAGCGGGAGGGGAGGCCCAGTACTTC	CASRAPVLAGGEAQYF
once	TRBV7-3	TRBJ2-3	TRBD2	TGTGCCAGCAGCCCCCGACCCGCTTTTGGGGGAGGGGCGGGAGGGCCTACAGATACGCAGTATTTT	CASSPRPAFGGGAGGPTDTQYF
.	TRBV9	TRBJ2-5	TRBD1	TGTGCCAGCAGTGCCCCCGGGACAGGCGGCGGAGAGACCCAGTACTTC	CASSAPGTGGGETQYF
.	TRBV11-2	TRBJ1-1	.	TGTGCCAGTTCGGGACACTTGAACACTGAAGCTTTCTTT	CASSGHLNTEAFF
few	TRBV30	TRBJ1-1	.	TGTGCCTGGGCGACGTTATACTCTGAAGCTTTCTTT	CAWATLYSEAFF
.	TRBV5-8	TRBJ2-3	TRBD2	TGTGCCAGCAGCTTGGGGACTAGCGGACACACAGATACGCAGTATTTT	CASSLGTSGHTDTQYF
.	TRBV7-2	TRBJ2-2	.	TGTGCCAGCAGCCACCCCCCAGTCGGTGGGAAGGGGACCGGGGAGCTGTTTTTT	CASSHPPVGGKGTGELFF
.	TRBV5-1	TRBJ2-7	TRBD2	TGCGCCAGCAGCTTAACCACCGGGAGGGCCGGGGAGCAGTACTTC	CASSLTTGRAGEQYF
.	TRBV30	TRBJ2-1	TRBD2	TGTGCCTGGACTAGCGGTTTGACCTACAATGAGCAGTTCTTC	CAWTSGLTYNEQFF
.	TRBV18	TRBJ1-5	.	TGTGCCAGCTCACAGGGCAGGGATCAGCCCCAGCATTTT	CASSQGRDQPQHF
.	TRBV6-5	TRBJ1-2	TRBD1	TGTGCCAGCAGTCAGGGACAGGCTAACTATGGCTACACCTTC	CASSQGQANYGYTF
.	TRBV11-2	TRBJ2-2	TRBD2	TGTGCCACTGTGCCCGGCGGGAGGAACACCGGGGAGCTGTTTTTT	CATVPGGRNTGELFF
.	TRBV29-1	TRBJ2-7	.	TGCAGCGTGGCCGGGACCAGCAGCCCCTACGAGCAGTACTTC	CSVAGTSSPYEQYF
.	TRBV11-3	TRBJ2-6	.	TGTGCCAGCGCCCCTATACCTGGGGCCAACGTCCTGACTTTC	CASAPIPGANVLTF
.	TRBV20-1	TRBJ2-1	.	TGCAGTGCTAAGGGAAATGAGCAGTTCTTC	CSAKGNEQFF
.	TRBV28	TRBJ2-1	TRBD2	TGTGCCAGCATCATACGGCGGGGCAGCGGGGTCGGTGAGCAGTTCTTC	CASIIRRGSGVGEQFF
once	TRBV5-1	TRBJ2-3	TRBD2	TGCGCCAGCAGCTTGGCTAGCGGGGGTGGGCGCGCAGATACGCAGTATTTT	CASSLASGGGRADTQYF
.	TRBV28	TRBJ2-5	.	TGTGCCAGCGGTGGTCCTAGGAGATTGGAGACCCAGTACTTC	CASGGPRRLETQYF
.	TRBV11-2	TRBJ2-1	.	TGTGCCAGCAGCTTAGGCGGCTCCTACAATGAGCAGTTCTTC	CASSLGGSYNEQFF
.	TRBV25-1	TRBJ2-7	.	TGTGCCAGCAGTACTTACTCCTACGAGCAGTACTTC	CASSTYSYEQYF
once	TRBV12-5	TRBJ2-2	TRBD2	TGTGCTAGTGGTTTTCTAGCGGGAGGAAAGACCGGGGAGCTGTTTTTT	CASGFLAGGKTGELFF
once	TRBV5-8	TRBJ2-5	TRBD2	TGTGCCAGCAGCGCCGGACTAGTTCTGGAGACCCAGTACTTC	CASSAGLVLETQYF
.	TRBV4-1	TRBJ2-2	TRBD1	TGCGCCAGCAGGCGGACGGGGACAGGTGGGAACACCGGGGAGCTGTTTTTT	CASRRTGTGGNTGELFF